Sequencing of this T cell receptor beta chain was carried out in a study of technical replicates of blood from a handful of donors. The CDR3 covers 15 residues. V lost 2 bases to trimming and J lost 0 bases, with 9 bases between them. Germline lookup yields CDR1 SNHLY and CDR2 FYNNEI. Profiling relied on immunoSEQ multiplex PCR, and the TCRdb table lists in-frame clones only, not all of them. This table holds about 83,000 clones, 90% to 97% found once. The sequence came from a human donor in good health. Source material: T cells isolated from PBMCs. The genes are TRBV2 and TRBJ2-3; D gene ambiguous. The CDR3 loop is CASSEMAVSTDTQYF. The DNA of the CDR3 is TGTGCCAGCAGTGAAATGGCGGTGAGCACAGATACGCAGTATTTT.